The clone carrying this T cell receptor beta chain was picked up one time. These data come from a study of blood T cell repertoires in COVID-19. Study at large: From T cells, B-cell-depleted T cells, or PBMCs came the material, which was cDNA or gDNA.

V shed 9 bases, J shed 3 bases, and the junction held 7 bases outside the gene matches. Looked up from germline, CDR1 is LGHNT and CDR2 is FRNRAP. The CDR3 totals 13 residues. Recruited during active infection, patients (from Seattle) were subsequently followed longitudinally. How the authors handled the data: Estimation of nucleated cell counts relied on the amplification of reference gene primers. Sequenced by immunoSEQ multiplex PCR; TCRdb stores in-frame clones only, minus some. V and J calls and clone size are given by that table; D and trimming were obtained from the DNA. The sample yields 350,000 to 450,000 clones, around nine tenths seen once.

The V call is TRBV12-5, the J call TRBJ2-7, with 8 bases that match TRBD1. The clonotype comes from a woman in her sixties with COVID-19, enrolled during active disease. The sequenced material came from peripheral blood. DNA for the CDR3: TGTGCTAGCACCCCCGGGACAGGCTACGAGCAGTACTTC. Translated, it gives CASTPGTGYEQYF.